This T cell receptor beta chain derives from a study of blood T cell repertoires in COVID-19. Study in general: Italy, Spain and the United States were the sources of the convalescent and acute COVID-19 samples.

The protocol was immunoSEQ multiplex PCR, while the TCRdb copy is restricted to in-frame clones and leaves out a portion. The sample lists roughly 69,000 clones; more than 65% were seen once. The CDR3 covers 14 residues. Germline CDR1 and CDR2: MNHEY and SMNVEV (reference sequence). Trimming removed 3 bases from V and 3 bases from J, with 12 bases in between. V usage is TRBV27 and J usage is TRBJ2-7; D may be TRBD1 (5 bases). The TCR originated in a woman aged 45-65 years with acute or convalescent COVID-19. What was sequenced was peripheral blood. The CDR3 protein is CASSFGRADYEQYF. The CDR3, as DNA: TGTGCCAGCAGTTTCGGCAGGGCCGACTACGAGCAGTACTTC.